This T cell receptor beta chain was identified in a study of STAT3 mutations in large granular lymphocyte leukemia. On the study more broadly: Over half of T-LGLL patients had one or more immunosuppressive regimens. Study results and caveats: Sampling intervals varied between patients and samples. After therapy, about 35% of the 18 patients switched clonotypes, all new clones STAT3 wild type. Persisting codominant clonotypes may have hidden a small pathogenic clone. Every T-LGLL patient had at least one immunodominant TCRbeta clonotype.

To note about this clone: The target antigen is unknown.

Produced via immunoSEQ multiplex PCR; TCRdb's table is partial and in-frame only. This repertoire shows under 5,500 clones, about four fifths found once; its top ten account for around four fifths. CDR1 is SGHDT and CDR2 is YYEEEE in the germline V gene. Trimming cost V 1 base and J 6 bases; bases outside gene matches: 5. This CDR3 region has 15 residues. This sequence joins TRBV5-6 and TRBJ1-4; 8 bases match TRBD1. Sample: peripheral blood mononuclear cells. The clonotype comes from a man between 35 and 55 years old with T-cell large granular lymphocyte leukemia. Some clones in this sample may be carry-over from other donors' samples. CDR3 region: CASSLRGTGYEKLFF. CDR3 sequence (DNA): TGTGCCAGCAGCTTGCGTGGGACAGGCTATGAAAAACTGTTTTTT.